This TCR beta chain emerged from a study of tumor and adjacent non-tumor tissue in lung cancer. The overall study: Aged roughly 31 to 85 years, patients included roughly ten men and a few women with stage I to III disease. About 4.17 million productive TCRbeta reads were obtained per sample on average.

TCRbeta libraries were built with three rounds of nested PCR, modified from ARM-PCR. TCRdb re-analysed the multiplex PCR reads in MiXCR, keeping a single row per CDR3 protein. The sample contains some 100,000 distinct CDR3 sequences, 50% to 70% of which appear only once. This sample's RNA came from whole unsorted tissue. The normal lung tissue was taken more than 3 cm from the tumor edge. Between August and November 2014, newly diagnosed, chemotherapy-naive lung cancer patients underwent thoracic surgery in China. This clonotype has ten or more counts. Its target is not known. Study-wide findings and caveats: TCR diversity was significantly greater in tumor than normal lung tissue.

The TCR comes from a man aged 30-40 years with non-small cell lung cancer. Specimen: distant non-tumor lung tissue.

CDR3 residues: CASSWGQLGGYTF. CDR3 coding DNA: TGTGCCAGCAGTTGGGGACAGCTTGGAGGCTACACCTTC. The chain uses TRBV12-3 or TRBV12-4 and TRBJ1-2; 7 nucleotides match TRBD1. V lost 4 bases to trimming and J lost 8 bases; unmatched junction nucleotides: 7. The CDR3 consists of 13 residues.